These 5 T cell receptor beta chains share one sample of origin, sequenced in a study of control samples from healthy donors and cancer patients. The method was immunoSEQ multiplex PCR; TCRdb's version includes in-frame clones alone and lacks a portion of them. The repertoire has about 130,000 clones, approximately 92% of them found once; the top ten carry around 5.1%. Material: blood. The source is a man between 18 and 35 years old in good health.

This sequence joins TRBV28 and TRBJ1-1, with no clear D. The V gene's germline CDR1 is MDHEN and CDR2 SYDVKM. CDR3 length equals 13 residues. The ends were cut back, 3 bases at V and 1 base at J, with 6 bases in the middle. The CDR3 protein is CASSLDGNTEAFF. The CDR3 DNA is TGTGCCAGCAGTTTGGACGGGAACACTGAAGCTTTCTTT.

The J gene is TRBJ1-2, the V gene TRBV7-3; possible D gene TRBD1, 6 bases. The germline CDR1 and CDR2 sequences are SGHTA and FQGTGA. There are 15 residues in the CDR3. V was trimmed by 5 bases and J by 6 bases, leaving 19 bases between them. The CDR3 DNA reads as TGTGCCAGCAGCCCAAGTGGGGGGGGCGGCCATGGCTACACCTTC. Translated, it gives CASSPSGGGGHGYTF.

As concerns this clone: The germline gene is not matched at one end of the junction; a read error may be the cause. The chain couples TRBV5-6 to TRBJ1-1; 9 bases align to TRBD1. CDR1 is SGHDT, CDR2 YYEEEE, per germline. The CDR3 has 17 residues. CDR3 loop: CASSFRPGTGMKTEAFF. For the CDR3, the DNA is TGTGCCAGCAGCTTTCGTCCCGGGACAGGGATGAAGACTGAAGCTTTCTTT.

V gene TRBV4-1 combines with J gene TRBJ2-6; D is possibly TRBD1 (7 bases). Germline lookup yields CDR1 MGHRA and CDR2 YSYEKL. V was pared by 2 bases and J by 4 bases, with 15 bases between. The CDR3 has 17 residues. In DNA form, the CDR3 reads TGCGCCAGCAGCCAACCCGCAGGGGGGCCCGGGGCCAACGTCCTGACTTTC. Amino acids: CASSQPAGGPGANVLTF.

A word on this clone: Other DNA sequences from this sample encode an identical CDR3 as well. The chain uses TRBV5-4 and TRBJ1-2; D is perhaps TRBD1 (6 bases). V dropped 0 bases and J dropped 7 bases, with 10 bases sitting between them. CDR1 is SGHNT and CDR2 is YYREEE in the germline V gene (reference sequence). The CDR3 loop spans 13 amino acids. The CDR3 nucleotides are TGTGCCAGCAGCTTGGTCCGGGGGCGTGGCTACACCTTC. This encodes CASSLVRGRGYTF.